Sequencing of this T cell receptor beta chain was carried out in a study of blood T cell repertoires in COVID-19. Study at large: Sites in the United States, Italy and Spain provided acute and convalescent COVID-19 samples. T cells, B-cell-depleted T cells, or PBMCs provided the cDNA or gDNA that served as material.

Trimming cost V 0 bases and J 7 bases, with 17 bases left between them. From germline, CDR1 is SGHTS and CDR2 YDEGEE. This CDR3 contains 16 residues. Per the original methods: Researchers report that nucleated cell counts were estimated from reference gene primer amplification. The assay was immunoSEQ multiplex PCR, and TCRdb's table has in-frame clones only and misses some. That table is the source of V, J and clone size, and D and trimming were worked out from the DNA. Seen here are about 76,000 clones, around 75% observed once, and the top ten hold under 25%. This clone was recorded once. The chain carries TRBV5-8 and TRBJ2-1; perhaps TRBD1 as D (5 bases). The sequence derives from a man aged 70 or older with acute or convalescent COVID-19. The sample was peripheral blood. DNA of the CDR3: TGTGCCAGCAGCTTGGAAATGTTGCAGGGATGGAATGAGCAGTTCTTC. This codes for CASSLEMLQGWNEQFF.